This T cell receptor (beta chain) was identified in a study of regulatory dendritic cells for organ transplantation. Remarks on this clone: The antigen remains undetermined.

CFSE-labeled sorted T cells met regulatory or mature dendritic cells for under 6 days. Sequencing used immunoSEQ multiplex PCR; TCRdb keeps in-frame clones, though not all of them. The table includes about 10,000 clones, 75% to 90% detected once. The sequencing sample was made of memory CD4+ T cells from blood cultured with dendritic cells. The subset here: CD45RO+ memory T cells. The source of this sequence is a human donor in good health.

The CDR3 region is CASSLGWETQYF. The CDR3 nucleotides are TGTGCCAGCAGCTTGGGCTGGGAGACCCAGTACTTC. The rearrangement links TRBV5-4 to TRBJ2-5; D gene ambiguous. Trimming left V 0 bases short and J 5 bases short, with 5 bases between. The V gene's germline CDR1 is SGHNT and CDR2 YYREEE (reference sequence). The CDR3 sequence is 12 residues long.